This note documents a single T cell receptor (beta chain) sequence. What it binds is not known. V was cut by 1 base and J by 5 bases, with 8 bases left in between. CDR3 size: 13 residues. Germline lookup yields CDR1 SGHAT and CDR2 FQNNGV. The study drew the donors from its 120-subject validation cohort, separate from the roughly 670-subject first cohort. Method: immunoSEQ multiplex PCR; TCRdb's copy keeps in-frame clones and lacks some. The data hold around 160,000 clones, with approximately 90% observed a single time. This record comes from a study of cytomegalovirus exposure and HLA in healthy donors. General study findings and limits: Rare TCR sequences predominated, though certain public TCRs were found in many donors.

This receptor was obtained from a young man in good health and CMV-seronegative. This chain uses TRBV11-2 with TRBJ1-1; no reliable D call. The sequenced material came from PBMCs. CDR3 bases: TGTGCCAGCAGCTTAGTGGCGGGGACTGAAGCTTTCTTT. Encoded protein: CASSLVAGTEAFF.